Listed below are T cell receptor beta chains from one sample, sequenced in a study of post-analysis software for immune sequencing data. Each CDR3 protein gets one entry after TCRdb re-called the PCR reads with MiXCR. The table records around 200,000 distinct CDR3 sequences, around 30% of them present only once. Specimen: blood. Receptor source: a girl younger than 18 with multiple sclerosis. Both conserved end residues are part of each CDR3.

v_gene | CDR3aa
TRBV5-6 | CASSFRLAGARNEQYF
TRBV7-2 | CASSRGGDGTYEQYF
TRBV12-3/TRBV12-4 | CASSRPEGRGYGYTF
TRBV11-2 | CASSFWDSRDEQYF
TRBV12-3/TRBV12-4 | CASRSSGRETGELFF
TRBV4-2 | CASSPARGASEQFF
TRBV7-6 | CAGSPRQEHGENYGYTF
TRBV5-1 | CASSYTTGPGEAQYF
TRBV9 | CASSGGGLNTGERFF
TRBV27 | CASRSSGGNTEAFF
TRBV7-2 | CASSLGLVTTNEKLFF
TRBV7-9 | CASSSQIGMRTDTQYF
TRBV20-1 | CSARDPALPYNEQFF
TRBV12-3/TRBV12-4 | CASSLGGRLGGYTF
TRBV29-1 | CSAKTGQQETQYF
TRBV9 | CASSVVGFSYEQYF
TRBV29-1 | CSVAYPGVYEQYF
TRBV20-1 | CSARDPRGGGETQYF
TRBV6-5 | CASSEGAGWRNEQFF
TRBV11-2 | CASSLGTGRKTQYF
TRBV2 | CASGTATSSPLHF
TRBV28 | CASRWGGGDRYNEQFF
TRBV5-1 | CASAPGQYNEQFF
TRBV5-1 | CASSDRDRLNYGYTF
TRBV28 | CASRQDRVTYNEQFF
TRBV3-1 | CASSQAKSGLAYNEQFF
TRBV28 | CASSFDYSYEQYF
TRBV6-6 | CASGLTSGSSDTQYF
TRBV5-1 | CASSLGTGDNEQFF
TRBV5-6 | CASSLGGRLNPPLHF
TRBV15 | CATSRDFRGGSEQYF
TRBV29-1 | CSAWDRGSSTDTQYF
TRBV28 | CASSFPGTETQYF
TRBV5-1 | CASSLEVLGGAGTDTQYF
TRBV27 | CASRLNPGGQPQHF
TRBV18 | CASSPPGSGGSYEQYF
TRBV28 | CASILGGTGRYEQYF
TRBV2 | CASSERWGSQPQHF
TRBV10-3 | CAISEAGLAGGAHEQYF
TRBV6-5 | CASSYSSYGGFTEAFF
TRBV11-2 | CASSSLSGGASGANVLTF
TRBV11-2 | CASRLQGASGNTIYF
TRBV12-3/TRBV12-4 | CASSSTAGAFF
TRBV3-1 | CASSLAGGGDQPQHF
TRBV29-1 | CSVEDRRGYTF
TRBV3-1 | CASSPSTSSYNEQFF
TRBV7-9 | CASSLASGSVNEQFF
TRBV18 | CASSRTGGMGDEKLFF
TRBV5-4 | CASSFSNTRTGGSYGYTF
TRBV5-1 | CASSQTSYGTGGLNAFF